Sequencing of this T cell receptor (beta chain) was carried out in a study of T cell responses to AZD1222 COVID-19 vaccine. Study-wide findings and caveats: Of the AZD1222 recipients, only 5 to 7 were seropositive at baseline. Nearly half of spike-specific TCRs reportedly target unmutated variant regions. Repertoire sampling occurred only after the peak T cell response.

TCRdb's copy holds only in-frame clones and misses some; the assay was immunoSEQ multiplex PCR. The sample yields some 150,000 clones, approximately 91% seen once. Details on this clone: What it recognizes is unknown.

V dropped 3 bases and J dropped 8 bases, with 11 bases sitting between them. The CDR3 extends over 14 amino acids. Germline V CDR1 and CDR2: SGHTA, FQGNSA. The specimen comprised peripheral blood, sampled after recovery from COVID-19. V usage is TRBV7-2 and J usage is TRBJ1-6, with a tentative D call TRBD1 (6 bases). The clonotype was recovered from an adult who had recovered from COVID-19. The CDR3 loop is CASSFSGVDSPLHF. The CDR3 bases are TGTGCCAGCAGCTTCTCAGGGGTTGATTCACCCCTCCACTTT. Full variable domain (outside the CDR3, taken from reference TRBV7-2 and TRBJ1-6): GAGVSQSPSNKVTEKGKDVELRCDPISGHTALYWYRQSLGQGLEFLIYFQGNSAPDKSGLPSDRFSAERTGGSVSTLTIQRTQQEDSAVYLCASSFSGVDSPLHFGNGTRLTVT.